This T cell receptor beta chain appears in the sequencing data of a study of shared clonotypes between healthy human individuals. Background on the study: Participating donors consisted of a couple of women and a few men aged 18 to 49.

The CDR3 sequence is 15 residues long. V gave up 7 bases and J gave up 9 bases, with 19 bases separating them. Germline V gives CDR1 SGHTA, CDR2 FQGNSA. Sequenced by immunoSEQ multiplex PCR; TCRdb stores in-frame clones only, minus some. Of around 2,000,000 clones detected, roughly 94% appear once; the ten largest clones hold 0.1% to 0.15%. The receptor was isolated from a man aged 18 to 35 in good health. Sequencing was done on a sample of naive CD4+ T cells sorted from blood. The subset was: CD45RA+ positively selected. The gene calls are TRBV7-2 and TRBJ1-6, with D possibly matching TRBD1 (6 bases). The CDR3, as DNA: TGTGCCAGCATCCCACGGACGGGGGCACTTTCACCCCTCCACTTT. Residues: CASIPRTGALSPLHF.